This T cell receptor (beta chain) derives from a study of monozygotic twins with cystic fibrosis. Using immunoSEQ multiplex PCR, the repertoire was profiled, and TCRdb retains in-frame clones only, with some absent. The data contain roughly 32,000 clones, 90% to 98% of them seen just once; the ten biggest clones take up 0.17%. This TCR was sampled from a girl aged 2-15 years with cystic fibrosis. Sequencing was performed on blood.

The CDR3 is CASSVGRGMNYGYTF. In DNA, the CDR3 is TGTGCCAGCAGCGTCGGCCGCGGTATGAACTATGGCTACACCTTC. The chain joins TRBV9 to TRBJ1-2, with no clear D. The V gene's germline CDR1 is SGDLS and CDR2 YYNGEE. Trimming removed 2 bases from V and 2 bases from J, with 13 bases in between. CDR3 size: 15 residues.